What follows are 6 T cell receptor beta chains derived from one specimen sequenced in a study of cytomegalovirus exposure and HLA in healthy donors. PCR employed 60 Vbeta and 13 Jbeta primers. Using immunoSEQ multiplex PCR, the repertoire was profiled, and TCRdb retains in-frame clones only, with some absent. Here the sample spans more than 110,000 clones, about 79% being singletons. The material sequenced was PBMCs. These receptor sequences come from a male donor in good health and CMV-seronegative.

V is TRBV6-5 and J is TRBJ2-7; 7 positions match TRBD1. Trimming at V came to 10 bases and at J to 4 bases, leaving 4 bases not matched to a gene. The CDR3 covers 11 residues. CDR1 and CDR2 (germline): MNHEY, SVGAGI. CDR3 residues: CATSQGYEQYF. The CDR3 nucleotides are TGTGCCACCTCACAGGGGTACGAGCAGTACTTC.

The chain joins TRBV9 to TRBJ2-1, with D perhaps TRBD1 (6 bases). V was cut by 0 bases and J by 5 bases, with 12 bases left in between. CDR1 is SGDLS and CDR2 is YYNGEE in the germline V gene. This CDR3 spans 15 amino acids. The CDR3 nucleotides read TGTGCCAGCAGCGTAGATGCCGGACAGCACAATGAGCAGTTCTTC. Encoded protein: CASSVDAGQHNEQFF.

CDR3 sequence (DNA): TGTGCCAGCAGCAACCCAACCGAACCCGGCAGGGGGCCTGGAAACACCATATATTTT. Protein sequence: CASSNPTEPGRGPGNTIYF. The V call is TRBV7-2, the J call TRBJ1-3, with 8 bases fitting TRBD1. The germline gives CDR1 SGHTA, CDR2 FQGNSA. There are 19 residues in the CDR3. Trimming took 5 bases from V and 2 from J; bases not matched to a gene: 17.

The V gene is TRBV5-1, the J gene TRBJ1-1, with a tentative D call TRBD1 (6 bases). Per germline, CDR1 SGHRS and CDR2 YFSETQ. This CDR3 is 18 amino acids long. The germline V and J ends were trimmed by 1 base and 1 base, with 20 bases remaining between them. The CDR3 spells CASSLLPSRGEGNTEAFF. For the CDR3, the DNA is TGCGCCAGCAGCTTGTTGCCTAGCAGGGGCGAGGGGAACACTGAAGCTTTCTTT.

The rearrangement joins TRBV18 to TRBJ1-1, with TRBD1 identical over 8 bases. J was trimmed by 4 bases and V by 4 bases; bases with no gene match: 14. The CDR3 spans 17 residues. Germline assignment: CDR1 KGHSH and CDR2 LQKENI. CDR3 in amino acids: CASSLLPETGAATEAFF. The CDR3 bases are TGTGCCAGCTCACTCCTACCAGAGACAGGGGCAGCCACTGAAGCTTTCTTT.

The chain has TRBV18 and TRBJ1-1; perhaps TRBD1 as D (5 bases). Trimming removed 5 bases from V and 5 bases from J, with 18 bases in between. The germline CDR1 and CDR2 sequences are KGHSH and LQKENI. The CDR3 extends over 15 amino acids. CDR3 amino acids: CASSTGGGSVTEAFF. In nucleotides, the CDR3 is TGTGCCAGCTCAACCGGGGGTGGGTCCGTTACTGAAGCTTTCTTT.